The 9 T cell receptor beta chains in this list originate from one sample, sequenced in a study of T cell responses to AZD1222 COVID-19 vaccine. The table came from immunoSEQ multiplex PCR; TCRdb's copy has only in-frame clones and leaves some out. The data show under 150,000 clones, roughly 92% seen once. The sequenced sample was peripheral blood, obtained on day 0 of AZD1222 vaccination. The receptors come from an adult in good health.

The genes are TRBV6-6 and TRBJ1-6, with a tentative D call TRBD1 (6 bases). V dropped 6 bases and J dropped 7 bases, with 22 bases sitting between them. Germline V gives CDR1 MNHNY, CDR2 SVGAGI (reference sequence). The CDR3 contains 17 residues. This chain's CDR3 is CASSRRWGQEDNSPLHF. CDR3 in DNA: TGTGCCAGCAGCCGAAGGTGGGGACAAGAAGACAATTCACCCCTCCACTTT.

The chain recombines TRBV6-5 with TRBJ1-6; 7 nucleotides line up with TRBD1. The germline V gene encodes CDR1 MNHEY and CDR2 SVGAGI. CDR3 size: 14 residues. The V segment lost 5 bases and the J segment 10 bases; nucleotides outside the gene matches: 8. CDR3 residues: CASSPDRASSPLHF. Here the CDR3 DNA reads TGTGCCAGCAGTCCTGACAGGGCTTCCTCACCCCTCCACTTT.

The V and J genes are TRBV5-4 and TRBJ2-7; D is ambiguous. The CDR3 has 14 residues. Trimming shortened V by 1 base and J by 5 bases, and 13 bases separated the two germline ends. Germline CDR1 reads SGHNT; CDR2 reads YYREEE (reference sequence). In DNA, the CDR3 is TGTGCCAGCAGCTTGTCCACAAGGGTCAACGAGCAGTACTTC. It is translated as CASSLSTRVNEQYF.

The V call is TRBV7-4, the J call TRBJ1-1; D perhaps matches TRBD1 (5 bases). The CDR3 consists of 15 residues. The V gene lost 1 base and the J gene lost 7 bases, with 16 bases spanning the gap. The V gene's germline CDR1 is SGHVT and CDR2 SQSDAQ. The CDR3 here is CASSLGGCKPVEAFF. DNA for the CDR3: TGTGCCAGCAGCTTAGGGGGGTGTAAGCCCGTTGAAGCTTTCTTT.

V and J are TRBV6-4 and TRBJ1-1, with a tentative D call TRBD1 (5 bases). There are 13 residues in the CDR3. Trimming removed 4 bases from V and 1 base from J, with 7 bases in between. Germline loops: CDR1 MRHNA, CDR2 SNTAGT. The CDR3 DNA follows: TGTGCCAGCAGTGTAACAGGGAACACTGAAGCTTTCTTT. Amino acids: CASSVTGNTEAFF.

CDR3: CASSPLSGFTEAFF. The CDR3 region has the DNA TGTGCCAGCTCACCTTTGAGTGGGTTCACTGAAGCTTTCTTT. The gene calls are TRBV18 and TRBJ1-1; D gene uncertain. CDR1 and CDR2 (germline): KGHSH, LQKENI. CDR3 size: 14 residues. V was shortened by 3 bases and J by 4 bases, with 12 bases between the two germline ends.

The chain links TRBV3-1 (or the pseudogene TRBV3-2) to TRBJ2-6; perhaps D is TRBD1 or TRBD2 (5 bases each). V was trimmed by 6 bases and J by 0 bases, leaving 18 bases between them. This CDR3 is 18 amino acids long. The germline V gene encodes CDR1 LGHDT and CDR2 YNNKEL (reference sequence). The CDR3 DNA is TGTGCCAGCAGACCCTCCGGGACGGACGTCTCTGGGGCCAACGTCCTGACTTTC. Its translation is CASRPSGTDVSGANVLTF.

CDR3 sequence: CSASLRGGLYEQYF. The DNA for the CDR3 is TGCAGTGCTAGTTTACGGGGGGGCCTCTACGAGCAGTACTTC. The chain employs TRBV20-1 and TRBJ2-7; 8 bases fit TRBD2. This CDR3 contains 14 residues. With 3 bases clipped from V and 3 bases from J, the junction kept 7 bases outside the gene matches. The germline CDR1 and CDR2 sequences are DFQATT and SNEGSKA (reference sequence).

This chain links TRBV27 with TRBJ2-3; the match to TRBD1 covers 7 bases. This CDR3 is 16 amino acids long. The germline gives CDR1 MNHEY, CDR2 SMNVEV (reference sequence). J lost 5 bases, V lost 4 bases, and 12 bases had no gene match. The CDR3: CASSWLGTGVGDTQYF. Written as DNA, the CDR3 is TGTGCCAGCAGTTGGTTGGGCACAGGGGTGGGAGATACGCAGTATTTT.